This T cell receptor (beta chain) was sequenced during a study of monozygotic twins with inflammatory bowel disease. Germline V CDR1 and CDR2: KGHSH, LQKENI. This CDR3 is 14 amino acids long. Around 4,000 ng of total RNA went into each TCR library. cDNA was made in eight separate reactions per sample. TCRdb reprocessed the 5' RACE reads and stores each CDR3 protein as one record, lacking DNA. The ten top clones account for around 2.6%, within a sample of approximately 400,000 distinct CDR3 sequences. Sequences were obtained from blood. The chain combines TRBV18 with TRBJ2-3. This TCR derives from a human donor with ulcerative colitis or Crohn's disease, or a healthy co-twin of an affected twin (not recorded which). This CDR3 reads CASSPRGSADTQYF.